Listed below are T cell receptor beta chains from one sample, sequenced in a study of blood T cell repertoires in COVID-19. The data were produced by immunoSEQ multiplex PCR, yet TCRdb's version contains in-frame clones alone and is incomplete. The sample has about 40,000 clones, roughly 87% seen once. Sequenced: peripheral blood. These receptor sequences come from a man between 60 and 75 years old with acute or convalescent COVID-19. Both conserved end residues are part of each CDR3.

CDR3 protein: CAWRAAGQGAYQPQHF
J gene: TRBJ1-5
CDR3 length: 16
V gene: TRBV30

CDR3 protein: CASSPDDYSNQPQHF
J gene: TRBJ1-5
CDR3 length: 15
V gene: TRBV5-1

CDR3 protein: CSVIKSGRPYEQYF
J gene: TRBJ2-7
CDR3 length: 14
V gene: TRBV29-1

CDR3 protein: CASALRGKLFF
J gene: TRBJ1-4
CDR3 length: 11
V gene: TRBV28

CDR3 protein: CASSLNRGPGDTEAFF
J gene: TRBJ1-1
CDR3 length: 16
V gene: TRBV19

CDR3 protein: CASNGGYTSYSDNEQFF
J gene: TRBJ2-1
CDR3 length: 17
V gene: TRBV5-8

CDR3 protein: CASLRTGNTEAFF
J gene: TRBJ1-1
CDR3 length: 13
V gene: TRBV14

CDR3 protein: CATSRGRSTSTDTQYF
J gene: TRBJ2-3
CDR3 length: 16
V gene: TRBV15

CDR3 protein: CASSLEEGRQFF
J gene: TRBJ2-1
CDR3 length: 12
V gene: TRBV5-1

CDR3 protein: CATETGDYGYTF
J gene: TRBJ1-2
CDR3 length: 12
V gene: TRBV10-3

CDR3 protein: CASTLSAGPDDTQYF
J gene: TRBJ2-3
CDR3 length: 15
V gene: TRBV9

CDR3 protein: CASSLAQGSTGELFF
J gene: TRBJ2-2
CDR3 length: 15
V gene: TRBV5-1

CDR3 protein: CASNRQGTPYEQYF
J gene: TRBJ2-7
CDR3 length: 14
V gene: TRBV28

CDR3 protein: CASSQDRVGARFF
J gene: TRBJ2-1
CDR3 length: 13
V gene: TRBV3-1/TRBV3-2

CDR3 protein: CASSQGTVRQETQYF
J gene: TRBJ2-5
CDR3 length: 15
V gene: TRBV4-1

CDR3 protein: CAISESSGGIGTGELFF
J gene: TRBJ2-2
CDR3 length: 17
V gene: TRBV10-3

CDR3 protein: CASSRPGQSEKLFF
J gene: TRBJ1-4
CDR3 length: 14
V gene: TRBV25-1

CDR3 protein: CASSASGSRGNGEQFF
J gene: TRBJ2-1
CDR3 length: 16
V gene: TRBV11-3

CDR3 protein: CASSFSRGDSPLHF
J gene: TRBJ1-6
CDR3 length: 14
V gene: TRBV5-5

CDR3 protein: CASSQDPFYTGELFF
J gene: TRBJ2-2
CDR3 length: 15
V gene: TRBV3-1/TRBV3-2

CDR3 protein: CASGRGGDYDEQFF
J gene: TRBJ2-1
CDR3 length: 14
V gene: TRBV3-1/TRBV3-2

CDR3 protein: CASSLVAGPGTDTQYF
J gene: TRBJ2-3
CDR3 length: 16
V gene: TRBV5-1

CDR3 protein: CASRGDIQTQYF
J gene: TRBJ2-5
CDR3 length: 12
V gene: TRBV2

CDR3 protein: CASSQGSGLAYNEQFF
J gene: TRBJ2-1
CDR3 length: 16
V gene: TRBV4-3

CDR3 protein: CASSVSGNTEAFF
J gene: TRBJ1-1
CDR3 length: 13
V gene: TRBV9

CDR3 protein: CASSPGTGVSLNEKLFF
J gene: TRBJ1-4
CDR3 length: 17
V gene: TRBV28

CDR3 protein: CASSLWGRHGYTF
J gene: TRBJ1-2
CDR3 length: 13
V gene: TRBV12-3/TRBV12-4

CDR3 protein: CATSAFLAGGNNEQFF
J gene: TRBJ2-1
CDR3 length: 16
V gene: TRBV24-1

CDR3 protein: CASSPGERNYGYTF
J gene: TRBJ1-2
CDR3 length: 14
V gene: TRBV18

CDR3 protein: CASSLRGYGYTF
J gene: TRBJ1-2
CDR3 length: 12
V gene: TRBV28

CDR3 protein: CASSLDRQRTEAFF
J gene: TRBJ1-1
CDR3 length: 14
V gene: TRBV6-2/TRBV6-3

CDR3 protein: CASSLNQGMNTEAFF
J gene: TRBJ1-1
CDR3 length: 15
V gene: TRBV7-2